This T cell receptor (beta chain) was obtained from a study of blood T cell repertoires in COVID-19. About the research overall: Whether acute or convalescent, the COVID-19 samples came from the United States, Italy and Spain.

The V gene lost 5 bases and the J gene lost 2 bases, with 19 bases spanning the gap. This CDR3 has 17 residues. Germline V gene data show CDR1 as SEHNR and CDR2 as FQNEAQ (reference sequence). Per the original data handling: Reference gene primer amplification gave nucleated cell count estimates. TCRdb's table, derived via immunoSEQ multiplex PCR, lists solely in-frame clones and lacks some. V, J and clone size reflect that table, while D and trimming were determined from the DNA. In the table there are some 97,000 clones, 75% to 95% of which are singletons. The clonotype originates from a man aged 50 or older with acute or convalescent COVID-19. The sample comprised peripheral blood. V and J are TRBV7-9 and TRBJ1-3; no reliable D call. For the CDR3, the DNA is TGTGCCAGCAGCCCTATGACTCTAACCATGACTGGAAACACCATATATTTT. Translation: CASSPMTLTMTGNTIYF.